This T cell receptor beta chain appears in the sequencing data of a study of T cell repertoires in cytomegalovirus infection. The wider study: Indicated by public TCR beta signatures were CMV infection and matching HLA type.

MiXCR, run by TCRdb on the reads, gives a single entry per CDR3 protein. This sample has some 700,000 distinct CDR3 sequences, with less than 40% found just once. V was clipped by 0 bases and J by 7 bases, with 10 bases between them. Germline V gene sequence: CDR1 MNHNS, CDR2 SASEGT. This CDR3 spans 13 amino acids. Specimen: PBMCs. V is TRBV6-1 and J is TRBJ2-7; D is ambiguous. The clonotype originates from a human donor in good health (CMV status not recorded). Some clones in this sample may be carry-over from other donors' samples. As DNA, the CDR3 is TGTGCCAGCAGTGAAGCGGGATTCCGGGAGCAGTACTTC. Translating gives CASSEAGFREQYF.